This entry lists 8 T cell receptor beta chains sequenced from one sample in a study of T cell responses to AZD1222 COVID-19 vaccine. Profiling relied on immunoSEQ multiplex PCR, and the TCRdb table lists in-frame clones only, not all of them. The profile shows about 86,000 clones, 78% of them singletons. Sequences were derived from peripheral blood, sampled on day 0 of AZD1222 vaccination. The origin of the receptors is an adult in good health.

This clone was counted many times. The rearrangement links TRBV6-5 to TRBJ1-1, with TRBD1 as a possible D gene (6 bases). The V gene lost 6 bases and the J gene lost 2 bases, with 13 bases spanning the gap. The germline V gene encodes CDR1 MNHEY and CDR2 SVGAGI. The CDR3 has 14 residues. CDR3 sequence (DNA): TGTGCCAGCAGGACAGGTCTGAGAAACACTGAAGCTTTCTTT. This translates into CASRTGLRNTEAFF.

The CDR3 here is CASGTSILSGNTIYF. For the CDR3, the DNA is TGTGCCAGCGGTACATCAATCCTCTCTGGAAACACCATATATTTT. V and J are TRBV9 and TRBJ1-3; no definite D call. The V end was cut by 7 bases, the J end by 0 bases, with 14 bases between. The CDR3 sequence is 15 residues long. Germline CDR1 SGDLS, CDR2 YYNGEE.

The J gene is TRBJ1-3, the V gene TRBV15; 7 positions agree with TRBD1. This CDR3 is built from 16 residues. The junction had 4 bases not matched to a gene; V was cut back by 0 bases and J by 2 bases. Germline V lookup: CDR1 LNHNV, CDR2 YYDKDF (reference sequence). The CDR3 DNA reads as TGTGCCACCAGCAGAGAAAAGGGGGCGGCTGGAAACACCATATATTTT. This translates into CATSREKGAAGNTIYF.

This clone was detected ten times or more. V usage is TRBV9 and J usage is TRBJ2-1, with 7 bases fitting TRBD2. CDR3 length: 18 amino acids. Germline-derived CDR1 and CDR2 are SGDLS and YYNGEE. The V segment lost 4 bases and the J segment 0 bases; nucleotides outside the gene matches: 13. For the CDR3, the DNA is TGTGCCAGCAGCCTAAGGCCCCTAGCGGCCCTCTCCTACAATGAGCAGTTCTTC. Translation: CASSLRPLAALSYNEQFF.

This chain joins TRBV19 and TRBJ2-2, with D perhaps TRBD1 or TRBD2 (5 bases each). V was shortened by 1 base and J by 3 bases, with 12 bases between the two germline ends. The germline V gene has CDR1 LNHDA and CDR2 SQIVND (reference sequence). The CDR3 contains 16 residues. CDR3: CASSIVGDYDTGELFF. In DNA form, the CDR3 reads TGTGCCAGTAGTATAGTGGGGGATTACGACACCGGGGAGCTGTTTTTT.

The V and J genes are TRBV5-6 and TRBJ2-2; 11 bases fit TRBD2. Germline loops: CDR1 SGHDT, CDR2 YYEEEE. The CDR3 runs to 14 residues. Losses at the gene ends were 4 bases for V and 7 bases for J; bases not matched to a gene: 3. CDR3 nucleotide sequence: TGTGCCAGCAGCGCGGGACTAGCGGTCGGGGAGCTGTTTTTT. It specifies CASSAGLAVGELFF.

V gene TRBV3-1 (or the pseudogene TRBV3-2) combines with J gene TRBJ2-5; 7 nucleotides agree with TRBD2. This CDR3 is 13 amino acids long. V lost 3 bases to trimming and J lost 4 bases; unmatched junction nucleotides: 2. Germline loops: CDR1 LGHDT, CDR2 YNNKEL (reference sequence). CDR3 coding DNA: TGTGCCAGCAGCCATCCGGGGGGAGAGACCCAGTACTTC. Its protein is CASSHPGGETQYF.

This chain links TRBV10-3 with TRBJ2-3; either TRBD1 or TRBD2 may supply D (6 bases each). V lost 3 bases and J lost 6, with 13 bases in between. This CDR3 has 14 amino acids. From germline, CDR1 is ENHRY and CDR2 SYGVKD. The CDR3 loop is CAISEGQGTDTQYF. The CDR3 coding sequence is TGTGCCATCAGTGAAGGGCAGGGGACTGATACGCAGTATTTT.